The rows below give T cell receptor beta chains drawn from one sample of a study of blood T cell repertoires in COVID-19. This table comes from immunoSEQ multiplex PCR, and its TCRdb copy is limited to in-frame clones, with some not included. The sample shows about 200,000 clones, 83% of them seen only once. The sample comprised peripheral blood. These receptors came from a woman between 45 and 60 years old with acute or convalescent COVID-19. The CDR3 runs from the conserved cysteine through the conserved F or W. Each record gives: J gene, D gene, clone size, V gene, CDR3 DNA, CDR3 protein. D genes are given only for firm matches. Only part of the rows carry a size: once, few, many, or a class if the clone is expanded.

TRBJ2-6	.	few	TRBV3-1/TRBV3-2	TGTGCCAGCACCCCGTGGCAGGGCGTCTCTGGGGCCAACGTCCTGACTTTC	CASTPWQGVSGANVLTF
TRBJ1-1	.	.	TRBV28	TGTGCCAGCAGTTCCAGGGGCGGCACTGAAGCTTTCTTT	CASSSRGGTEAFF
TRBJ2-5	.	few	TRBV6-2/TRBV6-3	TGTGCCAGCAGTCTGGACCGGGGAGAGACCCAGTACTTC	CASSLDRGETQYF
TRBJ1-5	.	.	TRBV15	TGTGCCACCAGCAGAGATCAGTACCCTCAGCCCCAGCATTTT	CATSRDQYPQPQHF
TRBJ2-7	TRBD1	.	TRBV13	TGTGCCAGCAGCTTTTGGGGACAGGGGGCTGGGGAGCAGTACTTC	CASSFWGQGAGEQYF
TRBJ1-2	.	.	TRBV29-1	TGCAGCGCTATTACAGGGAATTCTAACTATGGCTACACCTTC	CSAITGNSNYGYTF
TRBJ2-1	.	.	TRBV4-1	TGCGCCAGCAGCCACCCCGGAGGGCCCAATGAGCAGTTCTTC	CASSHPGGPNEQFF
TRBJ2-7	.	.	TRBV2	TGTGCCAGCATGACTGGCGTCGTCTCCTACGAGCAGTACTTC	CASMTGVVSYEQYF
TRBJ2-1	.	.	TRBV5-3	TGTGCCAGAAGCTTCCGACAGAAAAGGAATGAGCAGTTCTTC	CARSFRQKRNEQFF
TRBJ2-5	TRBD2	.	TRBV3-1/TRBV3-2	TGTGCCAGCAGCCACCCGACTAGCGCGCGGGAGACCCAGTACTTC	CASSHPTSARETQYF
TRBJ1-1	.	.	TRBV25-1	TGTGCCAGCGGCGGGGTCACTGAAGCTTTCTTT	CASGGVTEAFF
TRBJ1-6	.	few	TRBV6-6	TGTGCCAGCAGTCCGCAAGGACTGAGCTCCTATAATTCACCCCTCCACTTT	CASSPQGLSSYNSPLHF
TRBJ1-1	.	.	TRBV3-1/TRBV3-2	TGTGCCAGCAGCCGTAGGGGGATGAACACTGAAGCTTTCTTT	CASSRRGMNTEAFF
TRBJ2-1	TRBD2	few	TRBV28	TGTGCCAGCAGTCCAGGACTAGCGGGTTTCTTATACAATGAGCAGTTCTTC	CASSPGLAGFLYNEQFF
TRBJ1-3	TRBD1	.	TRBV25-1	TGTGCCAGCAGTGAAAGGACAGGGGTTTCCTTTGGAAACACCATATATTTT	CASSERTGVSFGNTIYF